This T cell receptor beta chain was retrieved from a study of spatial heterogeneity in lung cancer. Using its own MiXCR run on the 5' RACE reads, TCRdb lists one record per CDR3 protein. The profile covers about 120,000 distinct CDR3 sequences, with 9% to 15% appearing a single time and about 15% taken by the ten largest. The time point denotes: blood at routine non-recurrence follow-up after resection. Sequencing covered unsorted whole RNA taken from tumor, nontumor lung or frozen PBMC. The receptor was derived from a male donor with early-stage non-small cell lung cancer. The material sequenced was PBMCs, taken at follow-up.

The CDR3 DNA is TGTGCCAGCAGCCTCCCGGGACTGGAGAGAACCCAGTACTTC. It yields the protein CASSLPGLERTQYF. The chain couples TRBV12-3 or TRBV12-4 to TRBJ2-5; weak D call: TRBD2 (6 bases). This CDR3 has 14 amino acids. Between the trimmed V and J ends, which lost 6 bases and 8 bases, there was a span of 19 bases.